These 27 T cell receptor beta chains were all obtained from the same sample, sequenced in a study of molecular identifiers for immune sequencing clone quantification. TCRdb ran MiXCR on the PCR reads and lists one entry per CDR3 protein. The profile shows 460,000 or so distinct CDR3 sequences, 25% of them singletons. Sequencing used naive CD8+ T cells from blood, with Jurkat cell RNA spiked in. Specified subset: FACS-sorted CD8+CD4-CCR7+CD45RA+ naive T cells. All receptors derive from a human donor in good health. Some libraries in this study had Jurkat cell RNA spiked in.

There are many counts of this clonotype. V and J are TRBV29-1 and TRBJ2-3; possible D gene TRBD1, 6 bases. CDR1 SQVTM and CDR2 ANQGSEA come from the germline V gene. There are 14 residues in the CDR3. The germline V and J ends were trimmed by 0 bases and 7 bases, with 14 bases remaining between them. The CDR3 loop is CSVEEGTGHNTQYF. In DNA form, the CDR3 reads TGCAGCGTTGAAGAAGGAACAGGGCATAATACGCAGTATTTT.

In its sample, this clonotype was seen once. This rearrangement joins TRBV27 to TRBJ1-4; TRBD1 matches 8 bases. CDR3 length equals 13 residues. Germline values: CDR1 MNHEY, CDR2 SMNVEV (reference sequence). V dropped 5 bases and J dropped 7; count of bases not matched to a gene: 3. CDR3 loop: CASSGGTGEKLFF. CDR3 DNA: TGTGCCAGCAGTGGGGGGACAGGTGAAAAACTGTTTTTT.

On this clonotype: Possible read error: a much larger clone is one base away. The CDR3 here is CASRLGRGNEKLFF. In nucleotides, the CDR3 is TGTGCCAGCCGGTTAGGGCGCGGTAATGAAAAACTGTTTTTT. This sequence joins TRBV27 and TRBJ1-4; no reliable D call. Germline CDR1 and CDR2: MNHEY and SMNVEV (reference sequence). The length of the CDR3 is 14 residues. Trimming took 8 bases from V and 4 from J, leaving 14 bases between them.

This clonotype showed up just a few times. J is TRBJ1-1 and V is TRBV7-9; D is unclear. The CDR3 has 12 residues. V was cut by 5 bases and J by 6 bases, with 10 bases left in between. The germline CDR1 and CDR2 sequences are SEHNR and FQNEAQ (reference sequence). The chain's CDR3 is CASSTGLPEAFF. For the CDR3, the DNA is TGTGCCAGCAGCACCGGACTACCTGAAGCTTTCTTT.

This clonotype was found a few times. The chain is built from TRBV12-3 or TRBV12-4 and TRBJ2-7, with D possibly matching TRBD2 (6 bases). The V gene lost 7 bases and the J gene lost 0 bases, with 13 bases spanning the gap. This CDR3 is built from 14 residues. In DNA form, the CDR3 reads TGTGCCAGCACCGTGGGGGGAAACTCCTACGAGCAGTACTTC. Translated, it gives CASTVGGNSYEQYF.

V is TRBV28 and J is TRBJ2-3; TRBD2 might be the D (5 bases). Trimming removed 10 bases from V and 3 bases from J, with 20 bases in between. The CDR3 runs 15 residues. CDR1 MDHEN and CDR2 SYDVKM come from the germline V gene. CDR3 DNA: TGTGCCATCACTCGAAGCGAGGGCCCGACAGATACGCAGTATTTT. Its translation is CAITRSEGPTDTQYF.

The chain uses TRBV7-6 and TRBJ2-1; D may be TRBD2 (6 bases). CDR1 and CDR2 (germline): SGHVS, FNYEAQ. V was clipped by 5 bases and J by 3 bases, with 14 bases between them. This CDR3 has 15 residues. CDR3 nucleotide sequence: TGTGCCAGCAGCCTGGGACTCTCACACTACAATGAGCAGTTCTTC. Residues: CASSLGLSHYNEQFF.

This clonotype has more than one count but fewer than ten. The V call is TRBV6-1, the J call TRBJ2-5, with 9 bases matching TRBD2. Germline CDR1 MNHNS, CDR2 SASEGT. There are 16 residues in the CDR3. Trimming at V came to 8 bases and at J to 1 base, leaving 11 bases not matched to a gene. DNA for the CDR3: TGTGCCAGCCCTAGCGTGAGCGGGAGGACCCAAGAGACCCAGTACTTC. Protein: CASPSVSGRTQETQYF.

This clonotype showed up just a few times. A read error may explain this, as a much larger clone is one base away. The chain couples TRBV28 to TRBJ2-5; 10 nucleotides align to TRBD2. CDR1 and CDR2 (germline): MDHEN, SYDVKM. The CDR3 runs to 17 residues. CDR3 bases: TGTGCCAGCAGGCACCTACGGGAAGCGGGAGGGCAAGAGGCCCAGTACTTC. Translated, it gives CASRHLREAGGQEAQYF.

The CDR3 reads CASGSGSHEQYF. For the CDR3, the DNA is TGTGCCAGTGGAAGCGGGAGCCACGAGCAGTACTTC. The chain uses TRBV19 and TRBJ2-7; the match to TRBD2 covers 8 bases. The CDR3 spans 12 residues. Trimming at V came to 8 bases and at J to 5 bases, leaving 5 bases not matched to a gene. The germline gives CDR1 LNHDA, CDR2 SQIVND (reference sequence).

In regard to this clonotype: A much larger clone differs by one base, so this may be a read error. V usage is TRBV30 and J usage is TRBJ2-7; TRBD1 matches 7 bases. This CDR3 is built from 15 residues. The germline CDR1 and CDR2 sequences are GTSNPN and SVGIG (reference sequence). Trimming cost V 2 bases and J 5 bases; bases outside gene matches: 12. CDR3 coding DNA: TGTGCCTGGAGTACCACAGGGGATTTCTTTCACGAGCAGTACTTC. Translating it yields CAWSTTGDFFHEQYF. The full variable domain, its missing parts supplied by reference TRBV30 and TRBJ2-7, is SQTIHQWPATLVQPVGSPLSLECTVEGTSNPNLYWYRQAAGRGLQLLFYSVGIGQISSEVPQNLSASRPQDRQFILSSKKLLLSDSGFYLCAWSTTGDFFHEQYFGPGTRLTVT.

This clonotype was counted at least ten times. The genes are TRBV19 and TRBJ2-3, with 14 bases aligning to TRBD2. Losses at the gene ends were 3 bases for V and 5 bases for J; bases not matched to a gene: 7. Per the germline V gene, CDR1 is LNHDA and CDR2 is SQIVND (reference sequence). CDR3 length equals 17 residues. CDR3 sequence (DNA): TGTGCCAGTAGTATGGACGGACTAGCGGGAGGAATAGATACGCAGTATTTT. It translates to CASSMDGLAGGIDTQYF. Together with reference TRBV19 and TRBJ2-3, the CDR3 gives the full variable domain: DGGITQSPKYLFRKEGQNVTLSCEQNLNHDAMYWYRQDPGQGLRLIYYSQIVNDFQKGDIAEGYSVSREKKESFPLTVTSAQKNPTAFYLCASSMDGLAGGIDTQYFGPGTRLTVL.

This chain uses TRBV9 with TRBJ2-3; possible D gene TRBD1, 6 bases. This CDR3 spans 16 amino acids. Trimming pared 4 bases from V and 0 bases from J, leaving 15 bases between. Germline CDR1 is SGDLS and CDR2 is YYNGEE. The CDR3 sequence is CASSPKDRPSTDTQYF. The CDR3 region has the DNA TGTGCCAGCAGCCCTAAGGACAGACCTAGCACAGATACGCAGTATTTT.

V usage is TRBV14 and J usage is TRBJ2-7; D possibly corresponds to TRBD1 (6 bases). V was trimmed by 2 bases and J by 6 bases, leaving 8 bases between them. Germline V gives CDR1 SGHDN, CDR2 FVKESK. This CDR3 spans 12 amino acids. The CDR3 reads CASSQTGCEQYF. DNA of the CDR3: TGTGCCAGCAGCCAAACAGGGTGCGAGCAGTACTTC.

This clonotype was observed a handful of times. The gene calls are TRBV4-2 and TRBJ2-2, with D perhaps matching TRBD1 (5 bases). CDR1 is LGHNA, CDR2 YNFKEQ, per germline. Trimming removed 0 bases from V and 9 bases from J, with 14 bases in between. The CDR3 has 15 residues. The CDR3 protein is CASSQDEGATRELFF. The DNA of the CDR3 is TGTGCCAGCAGCCAAGATGAAGGGGCTACCAGGGAGCTGTTTTTT.

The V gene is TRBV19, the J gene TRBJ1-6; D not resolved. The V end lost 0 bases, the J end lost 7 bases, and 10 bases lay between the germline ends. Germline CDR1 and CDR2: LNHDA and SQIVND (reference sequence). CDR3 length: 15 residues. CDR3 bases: TGTGCCAGTAGTATAGATCATGGACTAAATTCACCCCTCCACTTT. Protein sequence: CASSIDHGLNSPLHF.

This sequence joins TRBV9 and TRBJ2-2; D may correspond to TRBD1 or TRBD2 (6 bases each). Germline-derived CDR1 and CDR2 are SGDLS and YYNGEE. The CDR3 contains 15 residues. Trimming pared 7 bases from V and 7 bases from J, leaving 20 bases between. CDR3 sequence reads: CASCPRGDGGGELFF. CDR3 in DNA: TGTGCCAGCTGCCCGAGGGGGGACGGTGGCGGGGAGCTGTTTTTT.

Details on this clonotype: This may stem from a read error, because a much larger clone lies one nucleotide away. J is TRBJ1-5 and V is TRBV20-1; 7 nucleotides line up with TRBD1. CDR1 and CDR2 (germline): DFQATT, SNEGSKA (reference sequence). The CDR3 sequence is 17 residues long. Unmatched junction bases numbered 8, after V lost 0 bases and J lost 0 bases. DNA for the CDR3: TGCAGTGCTAGAGACACGGCAGGGGGATATAGCAATCAGCCCCAGCATTTT. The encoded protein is CSARDTAGGYSNQPQHF.

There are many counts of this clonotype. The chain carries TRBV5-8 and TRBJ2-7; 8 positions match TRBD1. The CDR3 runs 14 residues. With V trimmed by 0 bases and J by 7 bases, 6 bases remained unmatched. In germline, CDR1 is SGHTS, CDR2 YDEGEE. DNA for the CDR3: TGTGCCAGCAGCTTGGGTTGGACAGGGCAAGAGCAGTACTTC. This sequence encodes CASSLGWTGQEQYF.

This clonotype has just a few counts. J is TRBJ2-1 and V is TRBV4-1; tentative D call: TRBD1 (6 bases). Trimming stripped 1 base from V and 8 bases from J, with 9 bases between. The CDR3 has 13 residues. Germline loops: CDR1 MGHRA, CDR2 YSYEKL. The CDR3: CASSQVNRDEQFF. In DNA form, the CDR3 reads TGCGCCAGCAGCCAAGTAAACAGGGATGAGCAGTTCTTC.

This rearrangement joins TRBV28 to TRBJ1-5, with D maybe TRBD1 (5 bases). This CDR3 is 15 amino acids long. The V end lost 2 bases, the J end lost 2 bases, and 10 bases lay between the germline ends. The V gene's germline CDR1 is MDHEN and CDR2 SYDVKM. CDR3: CASSLGEGGNQPQHF. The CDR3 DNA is TGTGCCAGCAGTTTAGGGGAAGGGGGCAATCAGCCCCAGCATTTT.

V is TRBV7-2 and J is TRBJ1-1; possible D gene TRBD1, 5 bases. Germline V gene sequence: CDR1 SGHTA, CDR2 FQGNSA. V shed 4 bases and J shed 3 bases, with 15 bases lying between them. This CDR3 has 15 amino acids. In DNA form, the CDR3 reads TGTGCCAGCAGCTCGAATCTGGGACTGTACACTGAAGCTTTCTTT. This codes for CASSSNLGLYTEAFF.

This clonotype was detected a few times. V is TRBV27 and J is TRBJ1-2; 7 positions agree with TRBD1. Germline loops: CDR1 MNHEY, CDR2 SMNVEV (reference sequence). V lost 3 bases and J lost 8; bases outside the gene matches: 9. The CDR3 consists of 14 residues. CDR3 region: CASSFQRTGGGYTF. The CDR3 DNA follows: TGTGCCAGCAGTTTCCAAAGGACAGGAGGAGGCTACACCTTC.

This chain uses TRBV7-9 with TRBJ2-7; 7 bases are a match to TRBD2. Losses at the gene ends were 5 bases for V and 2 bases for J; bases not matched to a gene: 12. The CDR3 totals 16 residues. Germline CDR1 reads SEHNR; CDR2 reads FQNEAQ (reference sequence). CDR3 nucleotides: TGTGCCAGCAGCCCCGAGTCGGCGGGGGTCACCTACGAGCAGTACTTC. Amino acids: CASSPESAGVTYEQYF.

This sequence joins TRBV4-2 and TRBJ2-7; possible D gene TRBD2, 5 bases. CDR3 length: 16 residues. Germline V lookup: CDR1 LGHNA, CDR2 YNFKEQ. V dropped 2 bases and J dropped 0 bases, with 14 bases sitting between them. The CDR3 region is CASSQKRGGSSYEQYF. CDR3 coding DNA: TGTGCCAGCAGCCAAAAACGGGGTGGGAGCTCCTACGAGCAGTACTTC.

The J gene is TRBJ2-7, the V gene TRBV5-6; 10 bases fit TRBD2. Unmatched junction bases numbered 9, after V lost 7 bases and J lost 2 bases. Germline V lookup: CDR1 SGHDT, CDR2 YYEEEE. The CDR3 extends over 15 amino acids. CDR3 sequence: CASCYGTSDPYEQYF. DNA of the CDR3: TGTGCCAGCTGCTACGGGACTAGCGATCCCTACGAGCAGTACTTC.

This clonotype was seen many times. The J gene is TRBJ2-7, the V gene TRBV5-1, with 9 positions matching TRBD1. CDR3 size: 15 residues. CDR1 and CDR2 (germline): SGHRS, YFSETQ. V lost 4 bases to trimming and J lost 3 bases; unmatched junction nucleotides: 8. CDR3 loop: CASSERQGENYEQYF. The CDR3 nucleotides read TGCGCCAGCAGCGAACGACAGGGGGAGAACTACGAGCAGTACTTC.